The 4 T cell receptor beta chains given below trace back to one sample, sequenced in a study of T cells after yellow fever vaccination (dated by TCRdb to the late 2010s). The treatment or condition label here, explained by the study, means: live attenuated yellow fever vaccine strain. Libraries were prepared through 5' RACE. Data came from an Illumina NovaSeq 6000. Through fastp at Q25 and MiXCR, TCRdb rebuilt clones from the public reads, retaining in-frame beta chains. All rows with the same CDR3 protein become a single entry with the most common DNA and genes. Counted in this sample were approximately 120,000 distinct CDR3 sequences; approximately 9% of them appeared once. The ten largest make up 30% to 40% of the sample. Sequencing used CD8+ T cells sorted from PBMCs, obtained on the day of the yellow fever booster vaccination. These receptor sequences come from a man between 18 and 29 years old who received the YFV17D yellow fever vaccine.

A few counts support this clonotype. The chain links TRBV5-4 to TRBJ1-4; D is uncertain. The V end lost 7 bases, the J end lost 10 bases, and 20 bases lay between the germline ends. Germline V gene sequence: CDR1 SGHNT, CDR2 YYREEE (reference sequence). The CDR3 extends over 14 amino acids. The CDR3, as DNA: TGTGCCAGCGTCCGGGTCGCAGAGGCGGGAAAACTGTTTTTT. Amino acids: CASVRVAEAGKLFF.

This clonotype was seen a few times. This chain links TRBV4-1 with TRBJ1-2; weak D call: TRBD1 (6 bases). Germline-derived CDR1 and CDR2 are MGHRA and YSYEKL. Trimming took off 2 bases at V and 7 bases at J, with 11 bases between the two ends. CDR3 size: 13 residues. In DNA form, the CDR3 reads TGCGCCAGCAGCCAAACAGGGCTTCTTGGCTACACCTTC. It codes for CASSQTGLLGYTF.

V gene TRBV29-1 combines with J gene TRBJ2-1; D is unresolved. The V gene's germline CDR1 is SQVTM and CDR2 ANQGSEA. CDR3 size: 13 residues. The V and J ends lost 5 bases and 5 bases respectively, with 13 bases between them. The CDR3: CSVFPSGHNEQFF. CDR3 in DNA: TGCAGCGTTTTCCCCTCTGGTCACAATGAGCAGTTCTTC.

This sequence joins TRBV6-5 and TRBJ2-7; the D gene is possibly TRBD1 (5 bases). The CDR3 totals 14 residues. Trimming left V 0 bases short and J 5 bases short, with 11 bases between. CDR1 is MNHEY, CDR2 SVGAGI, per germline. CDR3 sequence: CASSYSAGRDEQYV. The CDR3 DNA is TGTGCCAGCAGTTACTCGGCAGGCAGGGACGAGCAGTACGTC.